What follows is one TCR beta chain and its context. The data originate from a study of cytomegalovirus exposure and HLA in healthy donors. V was pared by 5 bases and J by 5 bases, with 15 bases between. CDR3 length: 14 amino acids. Germline V gives CDR1 MNHNS, CDR2 SASEGT. PCR was performed using 60 Vbeta and 13 Jbeta primers. The assay was immunoSEQ multiplex PCR, and TCRdb's table has in-frame clones only and misses some. The profile shows roughly 150,000 clones, over 70% of them singletons. The gene calls are TRBV6-1 and TRBJ1-2; D ambiguous. The sequence came from a man aged 35 to 55 in good health and CMV-seronegative. Sequencing was performed on PBMCs. The chain's CDR3 is CASSNRDVNYGYTF. Written as DNA, the CDR3 is TGTGCCAGCAGTAACAGAGACGTCAATTATGGCTACACCTTC.